This T cell receptor beta chain was recorded in a study of Graves' ophthalmopathy and Graves' hyperthyroidism. Study results and limitations: The majority of expanded thyroid clonotypes above 0.001 frequency also occurred in blood.

Amplified material comprised TCR beta CDR3 regions derived from RNA transcripts. HTBI-primed RT-PCR formed the first round, and a multiplex PCR formed the second. TCRdb fed the multiplex PCR reads into MiXCR, producing one record per CDR3 protein. The sample includes roughly 700,000 distinct CDR3 sequences, roughly two fifths seen only once; the top ten take approximately 43%. There are 15 residues in the CDR3. The ends were cut back, 2 bases at V and 1 base at J, with 12 bases in the middle. Germline V gene lookup returns CDR1 SGDLS and CDR2 YYNGEE. Moderate-to-severe activity, CAS at least 3, NOSPECS at least 4 and duration under 3 months characterized donors with ophthalmopathy. Excluded were patients with other autoimmune diseases, uncontrolled infections, pregnancy or lactation. Ten or more counts support this clonotype. Its antigen is unknown.

The sequence derives from an adult man with Graves' ophthalmopathy. The sample was peripheral blood. The J gene is TRBJ1-2, the V gene TRBV9; no clear D gene. CDR3 sequence: CASSVSVRDNYGYTF. As DNA, the CDR3 is TGTGCCAGCAGCGTTTCAGTACGCGATAACTATGGCTACACCTTC.